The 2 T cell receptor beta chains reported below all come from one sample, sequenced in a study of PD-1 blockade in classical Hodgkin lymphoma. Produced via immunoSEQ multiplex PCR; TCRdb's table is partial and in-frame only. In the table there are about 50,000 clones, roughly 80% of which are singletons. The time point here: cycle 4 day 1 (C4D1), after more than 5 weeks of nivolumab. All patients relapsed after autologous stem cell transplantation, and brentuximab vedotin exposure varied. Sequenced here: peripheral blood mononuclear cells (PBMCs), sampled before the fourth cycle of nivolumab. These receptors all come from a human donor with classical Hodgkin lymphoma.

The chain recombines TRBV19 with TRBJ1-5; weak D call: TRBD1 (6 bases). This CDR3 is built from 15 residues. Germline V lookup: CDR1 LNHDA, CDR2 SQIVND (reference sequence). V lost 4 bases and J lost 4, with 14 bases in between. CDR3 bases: TGTGCCAGTAGTACCGGACAGTTAGGAAATCAGCCCCAGCATTTT. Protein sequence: CASSTGQLGNQPQHF.

CDR3: CASSLKGANTGELFF. CDR3 in DNA: TGTGCCAGCAGCCTCAAGGGAGCGAACACCGGGGAGCTGTTTTTT. The chain is built from TRBV11-2 and TRBJ2-2, with D tentatively TRBD2 (5 bases). Germline V gives CDR1 SGHAT, CDR2 FQNNGV. V lost 5 bases and J 0 bases, leaving 10 bases between the germline ends. The CDR3 length is 15 residues.